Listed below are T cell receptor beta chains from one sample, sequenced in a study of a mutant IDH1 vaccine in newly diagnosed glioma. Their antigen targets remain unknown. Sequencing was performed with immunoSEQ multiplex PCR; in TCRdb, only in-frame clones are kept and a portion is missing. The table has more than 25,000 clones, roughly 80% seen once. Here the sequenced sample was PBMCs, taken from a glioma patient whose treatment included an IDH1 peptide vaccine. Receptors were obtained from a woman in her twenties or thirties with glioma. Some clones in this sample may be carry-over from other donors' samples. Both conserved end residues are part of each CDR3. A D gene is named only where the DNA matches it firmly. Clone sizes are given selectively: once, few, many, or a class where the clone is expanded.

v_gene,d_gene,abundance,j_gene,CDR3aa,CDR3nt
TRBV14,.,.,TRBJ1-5,CASAQDHGQPQHF,TGTGCCAGCGCCCAAGACCATGGACAGCCCCAGCATTTT
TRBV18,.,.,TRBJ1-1,CASSPPHGTEAFF,TGTGCCAGCTCACCACCACATGGGACTGAAGCTTTCTTT
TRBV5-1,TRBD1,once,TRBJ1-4,CASSPGQAPPRGGEKLFF,TGCGCCAGCAGCCCGGGACAGGCCCCCCCCAGGGGAGGGGAAAAACTGTTTTTT
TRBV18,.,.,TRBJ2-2,CASSPRTANTGELFF,TGTGCCAGCTCACCAAGGACCGCGAACACCGGGGAGCTGTTTTTT
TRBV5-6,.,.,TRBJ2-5,CASSLAGMETQYF,TGTGCCAGCAGCTTGGCAGGGATGGAGACCCAGTACTTC
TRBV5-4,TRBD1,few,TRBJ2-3,CASSLDPGQGADTQYF,TGTGCCAGCAGCTTGGATCCGGGACAGGGCGCAGATACGCAGTATTTT
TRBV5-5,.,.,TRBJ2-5,CASSLGAQGPQETQYF,TGTGCCAGCAGCTTGGGGGCGCAAGGGCCCCAAGAGACCCAGTACTTC
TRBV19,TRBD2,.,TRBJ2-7,CASSPAGGAYEQYF,TGTGCCAGTAGTCCAGCGGGAGGGGCCTACGAGCAGTACTTC
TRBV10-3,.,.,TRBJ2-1,CAIRAMGSSSYNEQFF,TGTGCCATCAGGGCCATGGGATCGAGCTCCTACAATGAGCAGTTCTTC
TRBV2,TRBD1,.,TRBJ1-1,CASRYRGNTEAFF,TGTGCCAGCAGGTACAGGGGGAACACTGAAGCTTTCTTT
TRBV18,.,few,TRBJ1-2,CASSPLRTGYGYTF,TGTGCCAGCTCACCTTTGCGCACGGGCTATGGCTACACCTTC
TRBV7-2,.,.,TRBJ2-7,CASSPGQLYEQYF,TGTGCCAGCAGTCCTGGACAGCTCTACGAGCAGTACTTC
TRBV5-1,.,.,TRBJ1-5,CASSLSGNQHQHF,TGCGCCAGCAGCTTATCAGGGAATCAGCACCAGCATTTT
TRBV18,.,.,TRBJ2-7,CASSLGSSYEQYF,TGTGCCAGCTCACTCGGGTCCTCCTACGAGCAGTACTTC
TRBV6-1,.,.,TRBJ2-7,CASRGETAYEQYF,TGTGCCAGCAGGGGAGAAACAGCCTACGAGCAGTACTTC
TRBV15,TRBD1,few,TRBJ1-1,CATSRVQGLHTEAFF,TGTGCCACCAGCAGGGTACAGGGGCTTCACACTGAAGCTTTCTTT
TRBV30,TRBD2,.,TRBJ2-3,CAWSLLAGPTDTQYF,TGTGCCTGGAGTCTACTAGCGGGCCCTACAGATACGCAGTATTTT
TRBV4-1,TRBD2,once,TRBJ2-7,CASSRPGLAEQYEQYF,TGCGCCAGCAGCCGACCTGGACTAGCGGAACAGTACGAGCAGTACTTC
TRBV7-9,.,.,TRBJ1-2,CASSLPAGSGYGYTF,TGTGCCAGCAGCCTCCCCGCGGGGAGCGGCTATGGCTACACCTTC
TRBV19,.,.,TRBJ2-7,CASSMDGAYEQYF,TGTGCCAGTAGTATGGACGGCGCTTACGAGCAGTACTTC
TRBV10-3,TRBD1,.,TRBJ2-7,CAITRDRGDEQYF,TGTGCCATCACCAGAGACAGGGGCGACGAGCAGTACTTC
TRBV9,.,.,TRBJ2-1,CASSGSSGSSYNEQFF,TGTGCCAGCAGCGGCTCGTCGGGGAGCTCCTACAATGAGCAGTTCTTC
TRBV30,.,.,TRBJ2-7,CAWSVGSGGGYEQYF,TGTGCCTGGAGTGTTGGGTCAGGGGGGGGCTACGAGCAGTACTTC
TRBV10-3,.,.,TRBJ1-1,CAISEGQPILEAFF,TGTGCCATCAGTGAGGGCCAGCCGATCCTTGAAGCTTTCTTT
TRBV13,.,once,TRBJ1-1,CASSEAANTEAFF,TGTGCCAGCAGTGAAGCAGCGAACACTGAAGCTTTCTTT
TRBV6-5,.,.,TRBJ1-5,CAASGPGNQPQHF,TGTGCCGCGTCGGGGCCAGGCAATCAGCCCCAGCATTTT
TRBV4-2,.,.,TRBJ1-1,CASSRGETGLNTEAFF,TGTGCCAGCAGCCGGGGGGAGACAGGACTGAACACTGAAGCTTTCTTT
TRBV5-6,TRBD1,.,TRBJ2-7,CASSLAGQGYEQYF,TGTGCCAGCAGCTTGGCGGGACAGGGGTACGAGCAGTACTTC
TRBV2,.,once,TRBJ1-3,CASTFPGTGNTIYF,TGTGCCAGCACATTTCCCGGGACTGGAAACACCATATATTTT
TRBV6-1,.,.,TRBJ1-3,CASSEGSWDSGNTIYF,TGTGCCAGCAGTGAAGGTTCCTGGGACTCTGGAAACACCATATATTTT
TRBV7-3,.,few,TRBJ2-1,CASSLTADNEQFF,TGTGCCAGCAGCTTAACGGCCGACAATGAGCAGTTCTTC
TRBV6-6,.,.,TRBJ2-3,CASRQPRKPLDTQYF,TGTGCCAGCAGGCAACCCAGAAAGCCCCTGGATACGCAGTATTTT
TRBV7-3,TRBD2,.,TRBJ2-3,CASSLTEGLLDTQYF,TGTGCCAGCAGCTTAACGGAGGGACTACTAGATACGCAGTATTTT
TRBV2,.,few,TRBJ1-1,CASNRWREAFF,TGTGCCAGCAATAGGTGGCGAGAAGCTTTCTTT
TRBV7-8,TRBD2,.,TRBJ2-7,CASSLGVAGAGEQYF,TGTGCCAGCAGTTTAGGGGTGGCGGGAGCTGGCGAGCAGTACTTC
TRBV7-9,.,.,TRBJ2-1,CASSLKLAVSHNEQFF,TGTGCCAGCAGCTTAAAACTAGCAGTGTCCCACAATGAGCAGTTCTTC
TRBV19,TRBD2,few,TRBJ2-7,CASSTGLARYEQYF,TGTGCCAGTAGCACGGGACTAGCCCGATACGAGCAGTACTTC
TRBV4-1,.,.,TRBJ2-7,CASSQEIADTSYEQYF,TGCGCCAGCAGCCAAGAGATAGCGGATACCTCCTACGAGCAGTACTTC
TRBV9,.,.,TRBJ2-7,CASSVEDRQTRDEQYF,TGTGCCAGCAGCGTAGAAGACCGACAGACCCGGGACGAGCAGTACTTC
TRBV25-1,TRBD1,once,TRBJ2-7,CASTEGAKQYF,TGTGCCAGCACCGAGGGGGCGAAGCAGTACTTC
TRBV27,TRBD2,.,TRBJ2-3,CASSRIRASGNTDTQYF,TGTGCCAGCAGCCGGATTAGGGCTAGCGGGAATACAGATACGCAGTATTTT
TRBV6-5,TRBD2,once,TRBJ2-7,CASSLGGTKSYEQYF,TGTGCCAGCAGCCTCGGCGGGACTAAGTCCTACGAGCAGTACTTC
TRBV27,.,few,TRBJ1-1,CASRLAEGFTEAFF,TGTGCCAGCAGGTTAGCAGAGGGGTTCACTGAAGCTTTCTTT